The rows below give T cell receptor beta chains drawn from one sample of a study of T cell changes during pregnancy in multiple sclerosis. Sequenced by immunoSEQ multiplex PCR; TCRdb stores in-frame clones only, minus some. The table lists tens of thousands of clones, around 96% of them singletons. This sample comprised CD8+ T cells from peripheral blood mononuclear cells, obtained after pregnancy. Receptor source: a female donor with multiple sclerosis, enrolled in a pregnancy study. Each CDR3 is given with its conserved first and last residue. D genes are given only for firm matches. Not every row has a clone size; where given, it reads once, few, many or a size class.

TRBD1 . TRBJ1-2 15 TRBV28 CASGDRIIRNYGYTF TGTGCCAGCGGGGACAGAATAATCAGAAACTATGGCTACACCTTC
TRBD2 . TRBJ2-7 15 TRBV14 CASSLTGTREYEQYF TGTGCCAGCAGCCTAACCGGGACTAGAGAATACGAGCAGTACTTC
TRBD2 . TRBJ2-1 14 TRBV27 CASSGLVPYNEQFF TGTGCCAGCAGTGGACTAGTCCCCTACAATGAGCAGTTCTTC
. . TRBJ2-3 14 TRBV5-4 CASSLGIAPDTQYF TGTGCCAGCAGCTTGGGGATAGCTCCAGATACGCAGTATTTT
. . TRBJ1-4 15 TRBV5-5 CASSFRPATNEKLFF TGTGCCAGCAGCTTTCGTCCCGCAACTAATGAAAAACTGTTTTTT
TRBD1 . TRBJ2-3 14 TRBV19 CASSMGQATDTQYF TGTGCCAGTAGTATGGGACAGGCCACAGATACGCAGTATTTT
TRBD2 . TRBJ2-3 14 TRBV30 CAWGSGVGTDTQYF TGTGCCTGGGGAAGCGGGGTAGGAACAGATACGCAGTATTTT
TRBD2 . TRBJ2-1 16 TRBV7-9 CASSFARTSGGNEQFF TGTGCCAGCAGCTTCGCCCGGACTAGCGGAGGGAATGAGCAGTTCTTC
. . TRBJ1-1 13 TRBV7-3 CASSTQETTEAFF TGTGCCAGCAGCACACAGGAGACCACTGAAGCTTTCTTT
. once TRBJ2-7 13 TRBV29-1 CSVAQGDAYEQYF TGCAGCGTTGCACAGGGAGACGCCTACGAGCAGTACTTC
TRBD2 . TRBJ2-5 15 TRBV28 CASSQTSGVIETQYF TGTGCCAGCAGTCAGACTAGCGGGGTGATAGAGACCCAGTACTTC
. . TRBJ1-5 14 TRBV28 CASSLTDSNQPQHF TGTGCCAGCAGTTTGACAGATAGCAATCAGCCCCAGCATTTT
TRBD2 once TRBJ2-3 15 TRBV7-3 CASSYSGSSPDTQYF TGTGCCAGCAGCTATAGCGGGAGTAGTCCAGATACGCAGTATTTT
TRBD1 . TRBJ1-1 16 TRBV28 CASSLWGQGAVVEAFF TGTGCCAGCAGTTTATGGGGACAGGGGGCTGTGGTTGAAGCTTTCTTT
. . TRBJ2-3 13 TRBV6-5 CASSRQNTDTQYF TGTGCCAGCAGTAGACAGAACACAGATACGCAGTATTTT
. . TRBJ2-7 14 TRBV9 CASSVAGGPYEQYF TGTGCCAGCAGCGTAGCGGGGGGCCCCTACGAGCAGTACTTC
TRBD2 few TRBJ2-7 14 TRBV5-6 CASSLGRGIAEQYF TGTGCCAGCAGCTTGGGGCGGGGGATCGCCGAGCAGTACTTC
. . TRBJ2-7 13 TRBV27 CASSLSGAREQYF TGTGCCAGCAGCCTTAGCGGAGCGAGGGAGCAGTACTTC
TRBD1 . TRBJ2-5 16 TRBV5-6 CASSLMGQGNQETQYF TGTGCCAGCAGCTTGATGGGACAGGGGAATCAAGAGACCCAGTACTTC
TRBD1 . TRBJ1-2 17 TRBV5-1 CASSVADRGRFDYGYTF TGCGCCAGCAGCGTAGCGGACAGGGGGCGTTTCGACTATGGCTACACCTTC
TRBD1 . TRBJ2-7 14 TRBV7-9 CASSSDREIYEQYF TGTGCCAGCAGCAGTGACAGGGAAATCTACGAGCAGTACTTC